This T cell receptor (beta chain) was identified during a study of human T cells and chemical hapten exposure. The sample holds a few counts of this clonotype. Individual cDNA molecules had unique molecular identifiers attached to them by the library. Original analysis: A per-sample median of 95,638 TCRs was observed, with a range of about 20,000 to 690,600. Each CDR3 protein is one row after TCRdb ran MiXCR on the reads. TCRdb's processing, not the authors' own work, is the source of the V and J calls. Counted here are 95,000 to 150,000 distinct CDR3 sequences, over 7% occurring once; the ten biggest clones make up 1.1% to 1.5%. CDR1 is MGHDK and CDR2 is SYGVNS in the germline V gene. V dropped 3 bases and J dropped 3; count of bases not matched to a gene: 10. The CDR3 spans 17 residues. The template was total RNA from unfractionated whole blood.

The source material was whole blood. The rearrangement uses TRBV25-1 and TRBJ2-2; TRBD1 matches at 7 bases. This clonotype originated in a human donor in good health. Some clones in this sample may be carry-over from other donors' samples. CDR3: CASSEEQGSDYTGELFF. The CDR3 DNA sequence: TGTGCCAGCAGTGAGGAACAGGGGTCAGATTACACCGGGGAGCTGTTTTTT.